Shown below are 28 T cell receptor beta chains from a single sample sequenced in a study of regulatory T cells in long-lasting Graves disease. The time point denotes: newly diagnosed GD, antithyroid drugs for less than 3 months. TCR sequences were obtained from RNA taken from PBMCs. Arm-PCR of CDR3 regions and iRepertoire HTBI primers were used to build TCR beta libraries. In TCRdb, the multiplex PCR reads were re-called with MiXCR into one record per CDR3 protein. Seen here are 550,000 to 650,000 distinct CDR3 sequences, about 16% observed once, and the top ten hold approximately 12%. The same sample was also used in a study of T cells in Graves' hyperthyroidism and ophthalmopathy.

The material sequenced was peripheral blood mononuclear cells (PBMCs), taken at new diagnosis, from a patient treated with antithyroid drugs. The receptors derive from a man aged 18 to 30 with Graves disease.

This clonotype was seen at least ten times. This chain connects TRBV12-3 or TRBV12-4 to TRBJ2-5; TRBD2 agrees at 13 bases. V lost 4 bases to trimming and J lost 1 base; unmatched junction nucleotides: 3. The CDR3 totals 16 residues. The CDR3 DNA reads TGTGCCAGCAGTTCGCGACTAGCGGGAGGCCAAGAGACCCAGTACTTC. Its translation is CASSSRLAGGQETQYF.

In this sample, this clonotype turned up many times. The chain joins TRBV7-9 to TRBJ2-2; no firm D call. V lost 0 bases to trimming and J lost 5 bases, with 4 bases between them. CDR1 SEHNR and CDR2 FQNEAQ come from the germline V gene (reference sequence). The CDR3 is 13 residues long. CDR3 nucleotide sequence: TGTGCCAGCAGCTTAGCCGTGACCGGGGAGCTGTTTTTT. Translated, it gives CASSLAVTGELFF.

This chain connects TRBV6-2 or TRBV6-3 to TRBJ2-3; no clear D gene. Germline V gene lookup returns CDR1 MNHEY and CDR2 SVGEGT. The CDR3 is 12 residues long. The germline V and J ends were trimmed by 2 bases and 6 bases, with 6 bases remaining between them. The CDR3 DNA follows: TGTGCCAGCAGTTACCGTCGGGATACGCAGTATTTT. Encoded protein: CASSYRRDTQYF.

This clonotype was seen repeatedly, ten times or more. The chain has TRBV20-1 and TRBJ1-5; D is perhaps TRBD1 (5 bases). CDR1 is DFQATT and CDR2 is SNEGSKA in the germline V gene (reference sequence). V was pared by 6 bases and J by 12 bases, with 6 bases between. CDR3 length: 8 amino acids. The CDR3 loop reads CSAGGQHF. Written as DNA, the CDR3 is TGCAGTGCCGGGGGCCAGCATTTT.

The rearrangement uses TRBV20-1 and TRBJ1-1; D remains ambiguous. Trimming took 2 bases from V and 0 from J, leaving 7 bases between them. There are 13 residues in the CDR3. Germline V CDR1 and CDR2: DFQATT, SNEGSKA (reference sequence). The CDR3, as DNA: TGCAGTGCTAGACAAAGCATGAACACTGAAGCTTTCTTT. Translated: CSARQSMNTEAFF.

This clonotype was recorded at least ten times. This chain uses TRBV12-3 or TRBV12-4 with TRBJ1-1, with a possible D match to TRBD1 (5 bases). V dropped 6 bases and J dropped 1 base, with 15 bases sitting between them. The CDR3 runs 15 residues. This CDR3 reads CASSFNGGRNTEAFF. The CDR3 coding sequence is TGTGCCAGCAGCTTCAACGGGGGGAGGAACACTGAAGCTTTCTTT.

The rearrangement links TRBV6-1 to TRBJ1-5, with 7 bases aligning to TRBD1. CDR3 length equals 15 residues. CDR1 and CDR2 from the germline V gene are MNHNS and SASEGT. V was pared by 5 bases and J by 3 bases, with 7 bases of the junction left unmatched. CDR3 sequence: CASSPRDRYNQPQHF. CDR3 nucleotides: TGTGCCAGCAGTCCCCGGGACAGATACAATCAGCCCCAGCATTTT.

The chain uses TRBV27 and TRBJ2-7; TRBD2 aligns across 7 bases. Losses at the gene ends were 3 bases for V and 2 bases for J; bases not matched to a gene: 10. CDR3 size: 16 residues. Germline V gives CDR1 MNHEY, CDR2 SMNVEV (reference sequence). The CDR3 region is CASSLRWASGAYEQYF. CDR3 DNA: TGTGCCAGCAGTTTGCGGTGGGCTAGCGGAGCCTACGAGCAGTACTTC.

This clonotype was found a few times. The rearrangement links TRBV29-1 to TRBJ2-3, with 10 bases identical to TRBD2. V lost 6 bases to trimming and J lost 0 bases; unmatched junction nucleotides: 6. The germline gives CDR1 SQVTM, CDR2 ANQGSEA. The CDR3 is 15 residues long. CDR3 nucleotides: TGCAGCGTCCAAATAGCGGGAGGCAGCACAGATACGCAGTATTTT. Residues: CSVQIAGGSTDTQYF.

In its sample, this clonotype was seen many times. The chain carries TRBV5-1 and TRBJ1-1; unclear D gene. Germline V lookup: CDR1 SGHRS, CDR2 YFSETQ. The CDR3 length is 14 residues. Trimming shortened V by 0 bases and J by 1 base, and 7 bases separated the two germline ends. The DNA of the CDR3 is TGCGCCAGCAGCTTGGGGGCAGCGAACACTGAAGCTTTCTTT. Encoded protein: CASSLGAANTEAFF.

The chain carries TRBV4-1 and TRBJ2-5; tentatively, D is TRBD1 or TRBD2 (5 bases each). The germline V gene encodes CDR1 MGHRA and CDR2 YSYEKL. The length of the CDR3 is 15 residues. Between the trimmed V and J ends, which lost 4 bases and 2 bases, there was a span of 14 bases. The CDR3 sequence: CASSLSGTEQETQYF. The CDR3 nucleotides are TGCGCCAGCAGCCTTTCAGGGACCGAACAAGAGACCCAGTACTTC.

The chain employs TRBV11-2 and TRBJ2-7; TRBD2 agrees at 9 bases. Germline V gives CDR1 SGHAT, CDR2 FQNNGV. There are 15 residues in the CDR3. V was pared by 5 bases and J by 1 base, with 6 bases of the junction left unmatched. CDR3 coding DNA: TGTGCCAGCAGCCCTAGCGGGACGATATCCTACGAGCAGTACTTC. Its translation: CASSPSGTISYEQYF.

The chain joins TRBV7-9 to TRBJ2-2, with TRBD2 matching over 7 bases. Germline V lookup: CDR1 SEHNR, CDR2 FQNEAQ (reference sequence). V dropped 3 bases and J dropped 1; count of bases not matched to a gene: 11. CDR3 size: 18 residues. CDR3 region: CASSFRSRGDLNTGELFF. CDR3 in DNA: TGTGCCAGCAGCTTCAGGTCCCGGGGGGATTTGAACACCGGGGAGCTGTTTTTT. Using reference TRBV7-9 and TRBJ2-2 for the parts outside the CDR3, the full variable domain is DTGVSQNPRHKITKRGQNVTFRCDPISEHNRLYWYRQTLGQGPEFLTYFQNEAQLEKSRLLSDRFSAERPKGSFSTLEIQRTEQGDSAMYLCASSFRSRGDLNTGELFFGEGSRLTVL.

The CDR3 here is CASSYSDRSAEKLFF. The CDR3 DNA reads TGTGCCAGCAGTTACTCTGACAGGTCGGCTGAAAAACTGTTTTTT. This sequence joins TRBV6-5 and TRBJ1-4; TRBD1 might be the D (6 bases). The CDR3 totals 15 residues. Trimming cost V 0 bases and J 7 bases, with 12 bases left between them. The germline V gene has CDR1 MNHEY and CDR2 SVGAGI.

The V and J genes are TRBV5-1 and TRBJ2-3, with D hard to call. The CDR3 loop spans 15 amino acids. Germline V gene lookup returns CDR1 SGHRS and CDR2 YFSETQ. The V end lost 0 bases, the J end lost 0 bases, and 8 bases lay between the germline ends. The CDR3 loop reads CASSLELFSTDTQYF. CDR3 bases: TGCGCCAGCAGCTTGGAACTGTTTAGCACAGATACGCAGTATTTT.

This clonotype appeared a few times. V usage is TRBV10-2 and J usage is TRBJ1-5, with TRBD1 as a possible D gene (6 bases). This CDR3 region has 14 residues. Trimming took 8 bases from V and 6 from J, leaving 17 bases between them. Germline values: CDR1 WSHSY, CDR2 SAAADI. Here the CDR3 reads CASATDRIGQPQHF. The CDR3 region has the DNA TGCGCCAGCGCCACAGACAGGATAGGTCAGCCCCAGCATTTT.

V gene TRBV5-5 combines with J gene TRBJ2-2; 10 nucleotides agree with TRBD2. The CDR3 consists of 18 residues. Trimming took 4 bases from V and 5 from J; bases not matched to a gene: 14. Germline V gene lookup returns CDR1 SGHKS and CDR2 YYEKEE (reference sequence). CDR3 bases: TGTGCCAGCAGCAAAAGAACCTCGGGACTAGCGCGGACCGGGGAGCTGTTTTTT. Protein product: CASSKRTSGLARTGELFF.

This clonotype has a count of ten or more. This chain uses TRBV3-1 with TRBJ2-1, with 15 bases that match TRBD2. V shed 3 bases and J 12 bases; nucleotides not matched to a gene: 3. CDR1 is LGHDT and CDR2 is YNNKEL in the germline V gene (reference sequence). CDR3 size: 14 residues. Here the CDR3 DNA reads TGTGCCAGCAGCCATGGACTAGCGGGAGGGGGGCAGTTCTTC. Protein sequence: CASSHGLAGGGQFF.

The table lists this clonotype with a count of one. This chain links TRBV2 with TRBJ2-3, with D perhaps matching TRBD2 (6 bases). The V gene lost 6 bases and the J gene lost 10 bases, with 20 bases spanning the gap. Germline loops: CDR1 SNHLY, CDR2 FYNNEI. The CDR3 spans 14 residues. The CDR3 sequence: CASRYGVSGQAQYF. The CDR3 bases are TGTGCCAGCAGGTACGGGGTGAGCGGGCAAGCGCAGTATTTT.

This clonotype appeared many times. The chain uses TRBV2 and TRBJ2-7; no firm D call. The CDR3 extends over 14 amino acids. The germline gives CDR1 SNHLY, CDR2 FYNNEI. Trimming removed 3 bases from V and 0 bases from J, with 9 bases in between. The CDR3 loop is CASSDLTASYEQYF. The DNA for the CDR3 is TGTGCCAGCAGTGATCTTACAGCCTCCTACGAGCAGTACTTC.

This clonotype showed up many times. The chain uses TRBV12-3 or TRBV12-4 and TRBJ1-2; a possible D gene is TRBD1 (6 bases). There are 16 residues in the CDR3. Trimming cost V 5 bases and J 4 bases, with 20 bases left between them. The chain's CDR3 is CASSLGTTTKVYGYTF. The DNA for the CDR3 is TGTGCCAGCAGTCTCGGGACAACTACGAAAGTCTATGGCTACACCTTC.

This clonotype was recorded at least ten times. The V gene is TRBV7-3, the J gene TRBJ1-1; D unclear. V was trimmed by 6 bases and J by 2 bases, leaving 7 bases between them. CDR1 and CDR2 from the germline V gene are SGHTA and FQGTGA. This CDR3 is built from 12 residues. The CDR3: CASRRDNTEAFF. As DNA, the CDR3 is TGTGCCAGCAGGAGAGATAACACTGAAGCTTTCTTT.

This clonotype was seen repeatedly, ten times or more. The V and J genes are TRBV18 and TRBJ1-1, with D possibly matching TRBD1 (6 bases). This CDR3 has 15 amino acids. CDR1 is KGHSH, CDR2 LQKENI, per germline. The ends were cut back, 3 bases at V and 6 bases at J, with 17 bases in the middle. CDR3 in amino acids: CASSPRGQTTAEAFF. The CDR3 region has the DNA TGTGCCAGCTCACCGCGAGGACAGACTACCGCTGAAGCTTTCTTT.

The chain uses TRBV5-8 and TRBJ2-7; D is undetermined. Germline CDR1 SGHTS, CDR2 YDEGEE. Trimming shortened V by 3 bases and J by 0 bases, and 13 bases separated the two germline ends. The CDR3 totals 15 residues. The DNA for the CDR3 is TGTGCCAGCAGCTCACTCCAAATTGGCTCCTACGAGCAGTACTTC. It is translated as CASSSLQIGSYEQYF.

The chain is built from TRBV12-3 or TRBV12-4 and TRBJ2-3; D is uncertain. V was pared by 6 bases and J by 0 bases, with 10 bases between. The length of the CDR3 is 14 residues. DNA for the CDR3: TGTGCCAGCAGGCTACAAATAAGCACAGATACGCAGTATTTT. This translates into CASRLQISTDTQYF.

The genes are TRBV10-3 and TRBJ2-7, with D perhaps matching TRBD2 (7 bases). Trimming pared 2 bases from V and 2 bases from J, leaving 16 bases between. The CDR3 totals 16 residues. Germline CDR1 and CDR2: ENHRY and SYGVKD. CDR3 amino acids: CAISETSGGRPYEQYF. The CDR3 DNA reads as TGTGCCATCAGTGAGACCTCGGGGGGCAGGCCCTACGAGCAGTACTTC.

This clonotype was picked up many times. CDR3 region: CASRKTGMNTEAFF. DNA of the CDR3: TGTGCCAGCAGAAAGACGGGCATGAACACTGAAGCTTTCTTT. The rearrangement joins TRBV7-9 to TRBJ1-1; no reliable D call. Trimming cost V 6 bases and J 0 bases, with 11 bases left between them. CDR3 length equals 14 residues. Germline V gene data show CDR1 as SEHNR and CDR2 as FQNEAQ (reference sequence).

This clonotype has just a few counts. This may come from a read error, since a much larger clone is one base off. V usage is TRBV28 and J usage is TRBJ2-1; D possibly corresponds to TRBD2 (5 bases). The CDR3 spans 15 residues. The ends were cut back, 6 bases at V and 5 bases at J, with 17 bases in the middle. The germline CDR1 and CDR2 sequences are MDHEN and SYDVKM. CDR3 protein: CASRVDGPGNNEQFF. CDR3 DNA sequence: TGTGCCAGCAGAGTCGACGGGCCCGGGAACAATGAGCAGTTCTTC. The full variable domain, completed using reference TRBV28 and TRBJ2-1, is DVKVTQSSRYLVKRTGEKVFLECVQDMDHENMFWYRQDPGLGLRLIYFSYDVKMKEKGDIPEGYSVSREKKERFSLILESASTNQTSMYLCASRVDGPGNNEQFFGPGTRLTVL.